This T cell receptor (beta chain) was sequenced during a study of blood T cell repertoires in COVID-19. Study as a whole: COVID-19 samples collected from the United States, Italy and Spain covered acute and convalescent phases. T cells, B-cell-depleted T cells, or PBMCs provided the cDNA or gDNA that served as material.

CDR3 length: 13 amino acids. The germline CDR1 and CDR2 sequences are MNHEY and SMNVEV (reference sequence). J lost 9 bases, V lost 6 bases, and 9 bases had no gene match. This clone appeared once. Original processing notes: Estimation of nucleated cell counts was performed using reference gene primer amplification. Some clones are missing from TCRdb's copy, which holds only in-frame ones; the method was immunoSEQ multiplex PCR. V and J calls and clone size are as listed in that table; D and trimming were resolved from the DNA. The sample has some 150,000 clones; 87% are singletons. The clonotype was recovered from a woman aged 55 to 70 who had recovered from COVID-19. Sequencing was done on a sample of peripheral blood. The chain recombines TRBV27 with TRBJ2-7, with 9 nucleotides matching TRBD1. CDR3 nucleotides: TGTGCCAGCAGGTACAGGGGGCAAGGTGTGCAGTACTTC. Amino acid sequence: CASRYRGQGVQYF.